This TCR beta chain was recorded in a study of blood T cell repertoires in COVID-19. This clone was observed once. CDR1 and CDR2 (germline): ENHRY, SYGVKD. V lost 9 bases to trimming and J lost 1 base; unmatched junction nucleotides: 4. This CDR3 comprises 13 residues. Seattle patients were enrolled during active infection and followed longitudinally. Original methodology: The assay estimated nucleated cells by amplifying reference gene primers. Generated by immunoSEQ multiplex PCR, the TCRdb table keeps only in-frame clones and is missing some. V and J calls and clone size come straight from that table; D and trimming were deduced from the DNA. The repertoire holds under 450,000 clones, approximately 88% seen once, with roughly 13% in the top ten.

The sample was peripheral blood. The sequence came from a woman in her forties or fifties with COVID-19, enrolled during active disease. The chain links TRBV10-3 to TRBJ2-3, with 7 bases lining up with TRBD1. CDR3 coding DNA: TGTGCCATAAATGACAGGGGCACAGATACGCAGTATTTT. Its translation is CAINDRGTDTQYF.